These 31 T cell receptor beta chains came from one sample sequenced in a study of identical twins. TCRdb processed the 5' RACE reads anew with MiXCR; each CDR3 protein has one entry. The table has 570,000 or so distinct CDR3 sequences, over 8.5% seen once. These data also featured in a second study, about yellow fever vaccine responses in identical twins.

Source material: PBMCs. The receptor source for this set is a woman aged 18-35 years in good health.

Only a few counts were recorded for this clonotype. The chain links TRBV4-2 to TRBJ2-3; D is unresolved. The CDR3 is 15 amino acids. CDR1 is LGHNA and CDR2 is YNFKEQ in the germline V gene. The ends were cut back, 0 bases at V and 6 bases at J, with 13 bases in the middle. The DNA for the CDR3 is TGTGCCAGCAGCCAAGAGGCCCCGCCTGGGGATACGCAGTATTTT. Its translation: CASSQEAPPGDTQYF.

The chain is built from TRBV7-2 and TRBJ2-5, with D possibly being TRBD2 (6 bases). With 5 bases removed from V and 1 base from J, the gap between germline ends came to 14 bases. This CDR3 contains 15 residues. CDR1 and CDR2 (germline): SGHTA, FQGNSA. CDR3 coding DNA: TGTGCCAGCAGCCCAGGTCCGGGAGCCCAAGAGACCCAGTACTTC. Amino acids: CASSPGPGAQETQYF.

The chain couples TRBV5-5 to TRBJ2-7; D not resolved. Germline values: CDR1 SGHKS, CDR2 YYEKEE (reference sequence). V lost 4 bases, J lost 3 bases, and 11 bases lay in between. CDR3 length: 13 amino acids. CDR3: CASSDGYYYEQYF. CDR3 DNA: TGTGCCAGCAGCGACGGATATTACTACGAGCAGTACTTC. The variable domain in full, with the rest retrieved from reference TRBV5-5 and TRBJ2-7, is DAGVTQSPTHLIKTRGQQVTLRCSPISGHKSVSWYQQVLGQGPQFIFQYYEKEERGRGNFPDRFSARQFPNYSSELNVNALLLGDSALYLCASSDGYYYEQYFGPGTRLTVT.

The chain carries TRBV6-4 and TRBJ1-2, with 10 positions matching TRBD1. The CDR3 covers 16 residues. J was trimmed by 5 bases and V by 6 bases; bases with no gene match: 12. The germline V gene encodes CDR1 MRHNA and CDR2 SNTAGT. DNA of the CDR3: TGTGCCAGCAGCGCCACTCGGACAGGGGGAATGTATGGCTACACCTTC. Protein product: CASSATRTGGMYGYTF.

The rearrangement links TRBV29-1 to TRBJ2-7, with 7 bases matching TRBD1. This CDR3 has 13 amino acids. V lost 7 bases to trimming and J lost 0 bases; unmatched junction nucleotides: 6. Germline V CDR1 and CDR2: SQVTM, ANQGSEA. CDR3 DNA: TGCAGCGCGGAGACAGGGCCCTCCTACGAGCAGTACTTC. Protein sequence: CSAETGPSYEQYF.

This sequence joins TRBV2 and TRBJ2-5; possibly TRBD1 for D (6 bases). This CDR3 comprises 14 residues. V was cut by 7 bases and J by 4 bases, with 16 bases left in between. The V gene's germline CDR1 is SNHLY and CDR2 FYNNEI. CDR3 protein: CASTPSTGSETQYF. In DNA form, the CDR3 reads TGTGCCAGCACACCTTCGACAGGCTCAGAGACCCAGTACTTC.

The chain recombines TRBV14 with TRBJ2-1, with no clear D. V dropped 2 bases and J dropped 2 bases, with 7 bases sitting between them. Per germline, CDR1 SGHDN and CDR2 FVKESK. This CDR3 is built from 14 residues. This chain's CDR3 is CASSQKVTYNEQFF. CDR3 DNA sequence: TGTGCCAGCAGCCAAAAGGTTACCTACAATGAGCAGTTCTTC.

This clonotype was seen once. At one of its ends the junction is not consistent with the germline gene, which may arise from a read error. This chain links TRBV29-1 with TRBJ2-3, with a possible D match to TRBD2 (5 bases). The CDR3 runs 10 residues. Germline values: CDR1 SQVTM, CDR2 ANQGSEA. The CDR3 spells CSVTVPGEHF. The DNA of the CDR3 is TGCAGCGTTACGGTACCCGGGGAGCATTTT.

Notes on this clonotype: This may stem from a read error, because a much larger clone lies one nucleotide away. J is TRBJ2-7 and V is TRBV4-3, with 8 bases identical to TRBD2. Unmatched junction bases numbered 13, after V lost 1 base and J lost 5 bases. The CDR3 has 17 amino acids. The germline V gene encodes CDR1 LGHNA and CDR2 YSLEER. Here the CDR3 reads CASSQVFIRSGRNEQYF. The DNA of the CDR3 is TGCGCCAGCAGCCAAGTCTTTATTAGGAGCGGGAGAAACGAGCAGTACTTC.

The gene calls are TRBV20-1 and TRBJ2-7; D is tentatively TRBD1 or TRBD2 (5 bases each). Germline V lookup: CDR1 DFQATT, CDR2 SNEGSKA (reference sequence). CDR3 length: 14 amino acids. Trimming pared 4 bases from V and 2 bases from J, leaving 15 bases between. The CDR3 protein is CSATDPGTPYEQYF. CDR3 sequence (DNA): TGCAGTGCTACAGACCCCGGGACCCCCTACGAGCAGTACTTC.

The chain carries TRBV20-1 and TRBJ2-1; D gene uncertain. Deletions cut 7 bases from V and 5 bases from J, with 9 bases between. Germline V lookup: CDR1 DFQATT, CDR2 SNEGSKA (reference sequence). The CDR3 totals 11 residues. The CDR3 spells CSGRPNNEQFF. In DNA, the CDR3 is TGCAGTGGGCGGCCCAACAATGAGCAGTTCTTC.

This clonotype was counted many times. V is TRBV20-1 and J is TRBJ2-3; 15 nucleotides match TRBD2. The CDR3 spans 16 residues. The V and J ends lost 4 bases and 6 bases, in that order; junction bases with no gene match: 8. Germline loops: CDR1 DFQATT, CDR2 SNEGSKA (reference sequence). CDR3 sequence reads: CSAIWTSGGAGDTQYF. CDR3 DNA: TGCAGTGCTATTTGGACTAGCGGGGGGGCTGGGGATACGCAGTATTTT.

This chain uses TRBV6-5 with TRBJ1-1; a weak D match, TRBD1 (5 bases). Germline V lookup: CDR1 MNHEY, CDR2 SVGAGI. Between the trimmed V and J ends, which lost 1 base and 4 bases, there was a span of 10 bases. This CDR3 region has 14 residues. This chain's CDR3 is CASSYLGRGTEAFF. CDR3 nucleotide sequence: TGTGCCAGCAGTTACTTGGGGCGAGGCACTGAAGCTTTCTTT.

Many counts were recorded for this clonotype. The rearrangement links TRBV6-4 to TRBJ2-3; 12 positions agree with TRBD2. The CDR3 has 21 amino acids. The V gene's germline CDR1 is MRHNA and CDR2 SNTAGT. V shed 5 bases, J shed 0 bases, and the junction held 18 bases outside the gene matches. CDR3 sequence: CASSMRRSGLAGGSSTDTQYF. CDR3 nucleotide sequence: TGTGCCAGCAGTATGAGACGCTCGGGGCTAGCGGGAGGGTCTAGCACAGATACGCAGTATTTT.

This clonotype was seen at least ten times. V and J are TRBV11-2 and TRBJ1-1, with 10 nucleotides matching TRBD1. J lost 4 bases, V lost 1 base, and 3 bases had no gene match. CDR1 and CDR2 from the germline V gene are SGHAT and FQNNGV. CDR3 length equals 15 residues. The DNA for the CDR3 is TGTGCCAGCAGCTTAGGGACAGGGGGAGGCACTGAAGCTTTCTTT. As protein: CASSLGTGGGTEAFF.

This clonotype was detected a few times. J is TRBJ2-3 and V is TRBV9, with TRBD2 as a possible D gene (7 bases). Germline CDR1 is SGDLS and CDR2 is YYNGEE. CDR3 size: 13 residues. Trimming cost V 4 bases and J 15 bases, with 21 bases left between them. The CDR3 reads CASSPAFRGASYF. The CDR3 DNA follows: TGTGCCAGCAGCCCCGCGTTCCGGGGGGCCTCCTATTTT.

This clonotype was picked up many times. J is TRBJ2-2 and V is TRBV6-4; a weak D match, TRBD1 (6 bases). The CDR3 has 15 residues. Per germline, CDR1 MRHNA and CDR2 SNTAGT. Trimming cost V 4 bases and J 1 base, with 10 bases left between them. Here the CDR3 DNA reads TGTGCCAGCAGTGCCGTACAGGGGAACACCGGGGAGCTGTTTTTT. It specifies CASSAVQGNTGELFF.

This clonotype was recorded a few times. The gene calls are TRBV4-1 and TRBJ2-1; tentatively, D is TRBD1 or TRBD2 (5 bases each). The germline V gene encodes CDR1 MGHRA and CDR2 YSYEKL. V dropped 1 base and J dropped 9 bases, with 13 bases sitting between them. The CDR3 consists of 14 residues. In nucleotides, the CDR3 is TGCGCCAGCAGCCAAGTCCAAGAGGGGTCTGAGCAGTTCTTC. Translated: CASSQVQEGSEQFF.

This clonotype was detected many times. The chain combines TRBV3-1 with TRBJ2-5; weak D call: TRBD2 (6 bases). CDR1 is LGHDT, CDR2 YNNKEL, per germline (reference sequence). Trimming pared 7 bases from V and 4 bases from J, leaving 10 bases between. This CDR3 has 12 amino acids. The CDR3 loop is CASKTAGETQYF. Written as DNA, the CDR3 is TGTGCCAGCAAGACAGCGGGAGAGACCCAGTACTTC.

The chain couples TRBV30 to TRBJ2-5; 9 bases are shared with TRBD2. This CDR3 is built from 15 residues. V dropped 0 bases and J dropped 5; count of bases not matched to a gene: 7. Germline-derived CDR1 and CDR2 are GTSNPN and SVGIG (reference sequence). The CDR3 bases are TGTGCCTGGAGTGTAGTAGCGGGAGACCGGGAGACCCAGTACTTC. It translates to CAWSVVAGDRETQYF.

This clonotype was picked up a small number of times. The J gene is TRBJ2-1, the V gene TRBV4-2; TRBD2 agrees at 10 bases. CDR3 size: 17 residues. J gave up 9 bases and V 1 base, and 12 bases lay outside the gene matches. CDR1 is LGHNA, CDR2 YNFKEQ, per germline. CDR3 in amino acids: CASSQGTSLAGVVEQFF. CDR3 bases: TGTGCCAGCAGCCAAGGAACTTCCCTAGCGGGAGTCGTTGAGCAGTTCTTC.

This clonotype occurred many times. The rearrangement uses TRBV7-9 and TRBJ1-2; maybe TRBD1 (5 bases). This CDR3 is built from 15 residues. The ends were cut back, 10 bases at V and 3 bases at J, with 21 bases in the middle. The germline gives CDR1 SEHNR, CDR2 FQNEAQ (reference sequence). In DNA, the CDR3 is TGTGCCACCCCGGTGGAGGGGCGCTGGGACTATGGCTACACCTTC. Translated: CATPVEGRWDYGYTF. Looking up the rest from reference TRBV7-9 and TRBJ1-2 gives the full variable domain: DTGVSQNPRHKITKRGQNVTFRCDPISEHNRLYWYRQTLGQGPEFLTYFQNEAQLEKSRLLSDRFSAERPKGSFSTLEIQRTEQGDSAMYLCATPVEGRWDYGYTFGSGTRLTVV.

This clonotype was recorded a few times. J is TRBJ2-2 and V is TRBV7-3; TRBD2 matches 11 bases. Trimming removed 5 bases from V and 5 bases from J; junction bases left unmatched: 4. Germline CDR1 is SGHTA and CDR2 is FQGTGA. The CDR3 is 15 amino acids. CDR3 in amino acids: CASSPPSGGTGELFF. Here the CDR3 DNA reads TGTGCCAGCAGCCCACCTAGCGGGGGGACCGGGGAGCTGTTTTTT.

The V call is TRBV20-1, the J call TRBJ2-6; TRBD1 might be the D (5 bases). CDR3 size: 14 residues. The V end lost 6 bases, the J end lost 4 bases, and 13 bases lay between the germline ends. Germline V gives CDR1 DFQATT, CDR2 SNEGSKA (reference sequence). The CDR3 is CSAPWTSGANVLTF. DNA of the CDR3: TGCAGTGCCCCCTGGACATCCGGGGCCAACGTCCTGACTTTC.

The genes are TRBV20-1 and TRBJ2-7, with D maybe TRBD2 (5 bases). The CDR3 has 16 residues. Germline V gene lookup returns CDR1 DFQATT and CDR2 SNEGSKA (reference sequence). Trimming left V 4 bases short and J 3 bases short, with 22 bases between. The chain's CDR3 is CSATPPAGDHFYEQYF. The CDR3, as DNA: TGCAGTGCTACTCCACCGGCGGGCGACCACTTCTACGAGCAGTACTTC.

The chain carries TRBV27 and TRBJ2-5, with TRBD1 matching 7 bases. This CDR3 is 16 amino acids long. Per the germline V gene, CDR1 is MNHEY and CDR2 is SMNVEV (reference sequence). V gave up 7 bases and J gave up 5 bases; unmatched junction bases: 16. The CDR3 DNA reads TGTGCCAGCAAGTCAGGACAGGCTGGAGTTAAGGAGACCCAGTACTTC. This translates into CASKSGQAGVKETQYF.

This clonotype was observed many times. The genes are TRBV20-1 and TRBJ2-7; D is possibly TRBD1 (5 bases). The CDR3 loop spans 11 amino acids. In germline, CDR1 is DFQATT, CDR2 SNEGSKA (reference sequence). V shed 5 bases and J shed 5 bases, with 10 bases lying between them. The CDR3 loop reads CSAPVGDEQYF. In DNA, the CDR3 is TGCAGTGCTCCGGTAGGGGACGAGCAGTACTTC.

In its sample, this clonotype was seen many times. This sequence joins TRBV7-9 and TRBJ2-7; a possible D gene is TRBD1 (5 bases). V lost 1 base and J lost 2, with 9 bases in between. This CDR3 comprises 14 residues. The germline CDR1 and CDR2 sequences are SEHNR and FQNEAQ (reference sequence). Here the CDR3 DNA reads TGTGCCAGCAGCTTAGGAAAGGGGACCTACGAGCAGTACTTC. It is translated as CASSLGKGTYEQYF. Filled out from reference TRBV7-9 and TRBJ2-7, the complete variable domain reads DTGVSQNPRHKITKRGQNVTFRCDPISEHNRLYWYRQTLGQGPEFLTYFQNEAQLEKSRLLSDRFSAERPKGSFSTLEIQRTEQGDSAMYLCASSLGKGTYEQYFGPGTRLTVT.

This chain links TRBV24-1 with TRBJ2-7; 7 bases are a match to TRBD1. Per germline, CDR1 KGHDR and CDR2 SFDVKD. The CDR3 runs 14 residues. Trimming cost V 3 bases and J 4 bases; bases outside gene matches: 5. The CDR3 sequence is CATSDTGTAYEQYF. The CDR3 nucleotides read TGTGCCACCAGTGATACCGGGACAGCTTACGAGCAGTACTTC.

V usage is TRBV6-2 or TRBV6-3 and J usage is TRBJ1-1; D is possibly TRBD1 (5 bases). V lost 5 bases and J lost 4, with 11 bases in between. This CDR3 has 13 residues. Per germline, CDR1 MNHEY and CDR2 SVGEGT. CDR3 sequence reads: CASSHGQSTEAFF. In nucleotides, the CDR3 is TGTGCCAGCAGTCACGGACAATCCACTGAAGCTTTCTTT.

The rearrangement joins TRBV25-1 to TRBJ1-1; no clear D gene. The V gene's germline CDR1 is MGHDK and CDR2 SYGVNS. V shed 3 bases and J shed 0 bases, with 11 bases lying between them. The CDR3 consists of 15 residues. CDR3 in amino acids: CASSEPGTLNTEAFF. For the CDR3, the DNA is TGTGCCAGCAGTGAGCCGGGAACTTTGAACACTGAAGCTTTCTTT.